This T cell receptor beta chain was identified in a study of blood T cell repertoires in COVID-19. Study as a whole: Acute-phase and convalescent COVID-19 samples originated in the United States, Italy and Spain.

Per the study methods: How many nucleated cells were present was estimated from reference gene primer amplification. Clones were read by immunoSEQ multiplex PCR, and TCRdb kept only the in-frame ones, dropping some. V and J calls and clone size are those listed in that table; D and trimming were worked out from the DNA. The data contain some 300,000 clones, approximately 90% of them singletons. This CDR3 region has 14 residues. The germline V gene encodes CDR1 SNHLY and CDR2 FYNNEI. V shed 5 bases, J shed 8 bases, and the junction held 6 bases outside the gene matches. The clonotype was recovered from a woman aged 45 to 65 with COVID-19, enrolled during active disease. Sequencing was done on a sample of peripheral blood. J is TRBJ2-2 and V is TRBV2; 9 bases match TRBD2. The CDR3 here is CASSSYGLAGELFF. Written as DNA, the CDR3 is TGTGCCAGCAGTAGCTATGGACTAGCGGGGGAGCTGTTTTTT.